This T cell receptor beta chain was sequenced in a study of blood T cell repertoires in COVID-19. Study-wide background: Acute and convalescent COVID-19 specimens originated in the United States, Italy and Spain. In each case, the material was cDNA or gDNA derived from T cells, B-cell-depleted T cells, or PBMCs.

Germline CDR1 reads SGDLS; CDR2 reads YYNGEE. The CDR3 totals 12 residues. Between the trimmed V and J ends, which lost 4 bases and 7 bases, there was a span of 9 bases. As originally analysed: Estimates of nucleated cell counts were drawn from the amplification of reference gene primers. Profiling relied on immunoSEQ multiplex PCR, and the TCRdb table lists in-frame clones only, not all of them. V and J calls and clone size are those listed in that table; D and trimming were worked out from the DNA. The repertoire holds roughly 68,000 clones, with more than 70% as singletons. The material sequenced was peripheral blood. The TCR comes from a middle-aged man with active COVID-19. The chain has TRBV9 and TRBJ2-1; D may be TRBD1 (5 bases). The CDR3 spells CASSPAGNEQFF. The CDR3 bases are TGTGCCAGCAGCCCAGCAGGGAATGAGCAGTTCTTC. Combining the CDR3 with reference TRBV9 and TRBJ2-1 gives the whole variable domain DSGVTQTPKHLITATGQRVTLRCSPRSGDLSVYWYQQSLDQGLQFLIQYYNGEERAKGNILERFSAQQFPDLHSELNLSSLELGDSALYFCASSPAGNEQFFGPGTRLTVL.